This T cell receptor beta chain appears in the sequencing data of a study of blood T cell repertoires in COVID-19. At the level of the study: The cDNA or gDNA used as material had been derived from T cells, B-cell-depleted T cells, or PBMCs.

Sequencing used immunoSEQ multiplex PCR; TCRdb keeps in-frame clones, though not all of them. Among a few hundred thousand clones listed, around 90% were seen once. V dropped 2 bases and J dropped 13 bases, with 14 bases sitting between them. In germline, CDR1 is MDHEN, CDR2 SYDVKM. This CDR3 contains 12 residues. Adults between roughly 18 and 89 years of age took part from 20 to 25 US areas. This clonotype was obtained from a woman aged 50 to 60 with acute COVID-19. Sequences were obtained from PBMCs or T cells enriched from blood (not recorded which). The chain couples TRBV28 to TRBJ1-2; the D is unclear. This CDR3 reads CASSLDVERFTF. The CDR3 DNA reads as TGTGCCAGCAGTTTAGATGTGGAGAGGTTCACCTTC.